Listed below are T cell receptor beta chains from one sample, sequenced in a study of T cell changes during pregnancy in multiple sclerosis. The assay was immunoSEQ multiplex PCR, and TCRdb's table has in-frame clones only and misses some. This table holds tens of thousands of clones, about nine tenths found once. The source material was peripheral blood, sampled after pregnancy. The receptors shown here come from a female donor in good health, enrolled as a control in a pregnancy study. CDR3s include the opening cysteine and the closing phenylalanine or tryptophan. The order of the fields is J gene, V gene, D gene, clone size, CDR3 DNA, CDR3 protein. A D gene is named only where the DNA matches it firmly. Some rows have no size entry. The others give once, few or many, or a class for an expanded clone.

TRBJ2-7 | TRBV27 | TRBD2 | . | TGTGCCAGCAGTTTAAAAGCGGGAGTTTACGAGCAGTACTTC | CASSLKAGVYEQYF
TRBJ2-7 | TRBV2 | . | . | TGTGCCAGCAAGCTTGGGGGGAGGGGGTACGAGCAGTACTTC | CASKLGGRGYEQYF
TRBJ1-1 | TRBV18 | TRBD1 | . | TGTGCCAGCTCAGAGGGGACAGGGGGCGTAGGAGCTTTCTTT | CASSEGTGGVGAFF
TRBJ2-4 | TRBV4-1 | TRBD2 | . | TGCGCCAGCAGCCCCGGACTAGCGGGGGGCGAGGCCAAAAACATTCAGTACTTC | CASSPGLAGGEAKNIQYF
TRBJ2-6 | TRBV7-3 | TRBD1 | once | TGTGCCAGCGGACAGGCTACCGGCGGGGCCAACGTCCTGACTTTC | CASGQATGGANVLTF
TRBJ2-1 | TRBV4-2 | TRBD2 | . | TGTGCCAGCAGCGGACTAGACTACAATGAGCAGTTCTTC | CASSGLDYNEQFF
TRBJ2-3 | TRBV7-2 | TRBD2 | . | TGTGCCAGCAGAAGAGGCGGGGGGTTCCAGAGCACAGATACGCAGTATTTT | CASRRGGGFQSTDTQYF
TRBJ1-2 | TRBV5-1 | . | . | TGCGCCAGCAGCAAGGACTACTATGGCTACACCTTC | CASSKDYYGYTF
TRBJ1-5 | TRBV29-1 | . | . | TGCAGCGTTGCCAGGGAAGGCAATCAGCCCCAGCATTTT | CSVAREGNQPQHF
TRBJ2-5 | TRBV7-9 | TRBD1 | . | TGTGCCAGCAGCTTAGAACCCGGACAGGGTCGGGAGACCCAGTACTTC | CASSLEPGQGRETQYF
TRBJ1-1 | TRBV28 | TRBD1 | . | TGTGCCAGCAGTTTGCGTGACAGGGGACCGGTGACTGAAGCTTTCTTT | CASSLRDRGPVTEAFF
TRBJ2-7 | TRBV5-8 | . | many | TGTGCCAGCAGCCCCCGGAACAGGGACGAGCAGTACTTC | CASSPRNRDEQYF
TRBJ2-1 | TRBV4-3 | . | . | TGCGCCAGCAGCCGGAGGGGACCTCCTGCAGATGAGCAGTTCTTC | CASSRRGPPADEQFF
TRBJ1-5 | TRBV14 | TRBD1 | . | TGTGCCAGCAGCCAGTACAGGGGAGACAATCAGCCCCAGCATTTT | CASSQYRGDNQPQHF
TRBJ1-4 | TRBV4-1 | TRBD1 | . | TGCGCCAGCTACCCGGGACAGGGGCCTGAAAAACTGTTTTTT | CASYPGQGPEKLFF
TRBJ2-1 | TRBV10-3 | . | . | TGTGCCATCAGTGACCCCCTCACGACTGGCTTCTTCTACAATGAGCAGTTCTTC | CAISDPLTTGFFYNEQFF
TRBJ2-7 | TRBV27 | . | . | TGTGCCAGCAGTTTAGTGGGGGCCGAGCAGTACTTC | CASSLVGAEQYF
TRBJ1-4 | TRBV7-2 | . | . | TGTGCCAGCAGCTTAATCGCAACTAATGAAAAACTGTTTTTT | CASSLIATNEKLFF
TRBJ1-5 | TRBV4-2 | . | . | TGTGCCAGCAGCCAAGATGGTCAGGGGCACTTCAATCAGCCCCAGCATTTT | CASSQDGQGHFNQPQHF
TRBJ2-1 | TRBV18 | TRBD2 | . | TGTGCCAGCTCACCACCGGAGGTAGCGGGGGGGTCCTACAATGAGCAGTTCTTC | CASSPPEVAGGSYNEQFF